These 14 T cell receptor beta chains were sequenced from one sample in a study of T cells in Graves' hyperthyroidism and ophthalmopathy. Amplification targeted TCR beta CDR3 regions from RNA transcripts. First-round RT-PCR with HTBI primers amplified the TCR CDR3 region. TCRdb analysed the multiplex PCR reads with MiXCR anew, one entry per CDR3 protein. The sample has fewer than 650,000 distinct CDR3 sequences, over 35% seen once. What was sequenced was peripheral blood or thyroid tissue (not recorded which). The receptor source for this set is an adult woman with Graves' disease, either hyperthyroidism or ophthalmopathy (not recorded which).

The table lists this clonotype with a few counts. The CDR3: CAISGETGAEYGYTF. The CDR3 DNA reads as TGTGCCATCAGTGGTGAGACAGGGGCAGAATATGGCTACACCTTC. The chain is built from TRBV10-3 and TRBJ1-2; TRBD1 matches at 8 bases. Trimming took 4 bases from V and 5 from J; bases not matched to a gene: 9. CDR1 is ENHRY, CDR2 SYGVKD, per germline. The CDR3 runs 15 residues.

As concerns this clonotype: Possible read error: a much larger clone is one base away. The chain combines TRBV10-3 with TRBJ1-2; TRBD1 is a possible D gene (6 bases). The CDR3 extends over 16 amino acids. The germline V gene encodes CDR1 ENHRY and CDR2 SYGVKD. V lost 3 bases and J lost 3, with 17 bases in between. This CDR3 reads CAISESGAATYYGYTF. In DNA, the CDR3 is TGTGCCATCAGTGAATCGGGGGCCGCTACTTACTATGGCTACACCTTC.

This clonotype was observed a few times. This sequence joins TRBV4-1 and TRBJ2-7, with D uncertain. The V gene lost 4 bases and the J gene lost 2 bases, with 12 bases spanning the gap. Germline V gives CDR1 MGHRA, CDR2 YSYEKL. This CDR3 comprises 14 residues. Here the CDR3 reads CASSPQPGAYEQYF. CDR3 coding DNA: TGCGCCAGCAGCCCCCAGCCAGGAGCCTACGAGCAGTACTTC.

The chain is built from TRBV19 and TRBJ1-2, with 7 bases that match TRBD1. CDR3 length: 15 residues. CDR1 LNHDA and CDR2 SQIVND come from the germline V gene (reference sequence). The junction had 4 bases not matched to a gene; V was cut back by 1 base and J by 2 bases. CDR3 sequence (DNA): TGTGCCAGTAGTATAGTTGAACAGGGGAACTATGGCTACACCTTC. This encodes CASSIVEQGNYGYTF.

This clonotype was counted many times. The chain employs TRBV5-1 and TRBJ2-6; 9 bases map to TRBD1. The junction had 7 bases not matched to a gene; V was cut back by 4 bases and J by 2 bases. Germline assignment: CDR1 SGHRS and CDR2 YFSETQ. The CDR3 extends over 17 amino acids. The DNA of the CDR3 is TGCGCCAGCAGCGGGGACAGGGTCAGGACTGGGGCCAACGTCCTGACTTTC. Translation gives CASSGDRVRTGANVLTF.

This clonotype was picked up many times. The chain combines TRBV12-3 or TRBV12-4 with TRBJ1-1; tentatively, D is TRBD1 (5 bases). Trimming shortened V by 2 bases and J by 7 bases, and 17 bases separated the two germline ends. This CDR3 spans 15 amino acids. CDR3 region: CASSLKRGWGDEAFF. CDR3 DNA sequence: TGTGCCAGCAGTTTAAAGCGAGGGTGGGGGGATGAAGCTTTCTTT.

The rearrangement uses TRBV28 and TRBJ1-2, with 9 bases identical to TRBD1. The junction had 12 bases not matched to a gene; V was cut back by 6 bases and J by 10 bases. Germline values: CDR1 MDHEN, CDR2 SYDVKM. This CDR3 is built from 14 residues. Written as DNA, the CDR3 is TGTGCCAGCAGCCTACCGGGACAGGGATCTCCCTACACCTTC. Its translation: CASSLPGQGSPYTF.

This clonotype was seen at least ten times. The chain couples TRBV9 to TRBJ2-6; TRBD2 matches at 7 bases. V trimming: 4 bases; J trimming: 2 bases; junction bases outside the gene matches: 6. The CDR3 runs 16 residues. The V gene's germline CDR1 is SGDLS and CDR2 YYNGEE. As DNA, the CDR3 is TGTGCCAGCAGCCCTATGGGGGGGACTGGGGCCAACGTCCTGACTTTC. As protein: CASSPMGGTGANVLTF.

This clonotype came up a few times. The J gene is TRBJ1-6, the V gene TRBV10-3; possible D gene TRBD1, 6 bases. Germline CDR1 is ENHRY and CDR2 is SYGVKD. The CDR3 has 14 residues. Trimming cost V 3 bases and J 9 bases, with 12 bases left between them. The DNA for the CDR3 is TGTGCCATCAGTGAAGGCAGGGGTGGTTCACCCCTCCACTTT. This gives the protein CAISEGRGGSPLHF.

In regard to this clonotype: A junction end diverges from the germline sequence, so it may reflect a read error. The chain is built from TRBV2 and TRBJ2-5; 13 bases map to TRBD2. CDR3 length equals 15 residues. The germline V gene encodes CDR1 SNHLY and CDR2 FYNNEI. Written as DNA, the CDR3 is TGTGCCAGCAGTGCCACCGGGACTAGCGGGACGGGGCTGAACTTC. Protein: CASSATGTSGTGLNF.

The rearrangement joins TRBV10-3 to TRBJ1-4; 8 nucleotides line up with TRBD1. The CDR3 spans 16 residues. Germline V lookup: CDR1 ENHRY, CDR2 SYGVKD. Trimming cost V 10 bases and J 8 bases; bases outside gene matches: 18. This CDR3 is CASSFRTGKGREKLFF. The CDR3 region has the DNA TGTGCCAGCAGCTTCAGGACAGGGAAGGGACGCGAAAAACTGTTTTTT.

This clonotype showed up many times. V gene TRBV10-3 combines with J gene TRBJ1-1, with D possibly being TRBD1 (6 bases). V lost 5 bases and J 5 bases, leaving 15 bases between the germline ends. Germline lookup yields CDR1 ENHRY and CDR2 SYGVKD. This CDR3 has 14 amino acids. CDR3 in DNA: TGTGCCATCAGTAGGACGGAGGGGGATACTGAAGCTTTCTTT. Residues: CAISRTEGDTEAFF.

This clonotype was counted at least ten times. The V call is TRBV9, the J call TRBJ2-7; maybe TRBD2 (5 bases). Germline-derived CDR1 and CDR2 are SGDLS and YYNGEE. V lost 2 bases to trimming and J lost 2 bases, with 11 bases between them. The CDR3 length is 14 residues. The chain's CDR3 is CASSVPGGAYEQYF. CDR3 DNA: TGTGCCAGCAGCGTCCCAGGAGGCGCCTACGAGCAGTACTTC.

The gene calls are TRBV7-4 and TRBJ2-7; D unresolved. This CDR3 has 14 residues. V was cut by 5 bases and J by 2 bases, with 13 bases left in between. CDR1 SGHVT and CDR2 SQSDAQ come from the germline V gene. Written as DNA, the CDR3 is TGTGCCAGCAGCCTCTTCAGGACCGCCTACGAGCAGTACTTC. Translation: CASSLFRTAYEQYF.